This T cell receptor (beta chain) was found in a study of T cell repertoires in ileal Crohn's disease. Background on the study: Every patient was operated on for stricturing (roughly 61%) or penetrating (approximately 40%) complications. Study results and caveats: High-frequency clones were more common in sorted CD8 than CD4 cells.

Germline assignment: CDR1 GTSNPN and CDR2 SVGIG (reference sequence). Trimming removed 0 bases from V and 2 bases from J, with 13 bases in between. This CDR3 is built from 15 residues. Each sample's TCRB immunosequencing used roughly 500 nanograms of biopsy DNA. Sequencing used immunoSEQ multiplex PCR; TCRdb keeps in-frame clones, though not all of them. The sample contains roughly 31,000 clones, about 80% of which appear only once. As regards this clone: What it recognizes is unknown.

J is TRBJ1-1 and V is TRBV30; D perhaps matches TRBD1 (5 bases). The sequencing sample was made of ileal tissue. The TCR comes from an adult with Crohn's disease. The CDR3 is CAWSVPWTLNTEAFF. The CDR3 region has the DNA TGTGCCTGGAGTGTACCCTGGACACTTAACACTGAAGCTTTCTTT.